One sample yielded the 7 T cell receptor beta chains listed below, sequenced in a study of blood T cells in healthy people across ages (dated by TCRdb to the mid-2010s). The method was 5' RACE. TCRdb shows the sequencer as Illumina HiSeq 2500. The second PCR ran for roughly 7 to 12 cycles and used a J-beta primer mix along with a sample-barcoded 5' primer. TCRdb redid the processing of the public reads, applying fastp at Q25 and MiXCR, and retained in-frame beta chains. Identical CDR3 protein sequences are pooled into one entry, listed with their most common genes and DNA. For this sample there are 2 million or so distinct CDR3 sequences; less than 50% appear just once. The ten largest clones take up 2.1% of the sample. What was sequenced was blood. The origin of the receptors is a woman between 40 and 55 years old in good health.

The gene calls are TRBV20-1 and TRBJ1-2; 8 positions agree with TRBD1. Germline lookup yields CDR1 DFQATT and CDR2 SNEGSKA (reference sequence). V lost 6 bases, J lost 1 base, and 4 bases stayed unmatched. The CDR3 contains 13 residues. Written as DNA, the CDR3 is TGCAGTGCAAACAGGGGGATTAACTATGGCTACACCTTC. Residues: CSANRGINYGYTF.

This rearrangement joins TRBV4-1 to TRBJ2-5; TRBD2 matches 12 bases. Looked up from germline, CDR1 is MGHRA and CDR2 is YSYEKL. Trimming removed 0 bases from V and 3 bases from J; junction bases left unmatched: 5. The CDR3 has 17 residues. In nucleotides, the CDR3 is TGCGCCAGCAGCCAAGAGCTAGCGGGGGGGCTTAAAGAGACCCAGTACTTC. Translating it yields CASSQELAGGLKETQYF.

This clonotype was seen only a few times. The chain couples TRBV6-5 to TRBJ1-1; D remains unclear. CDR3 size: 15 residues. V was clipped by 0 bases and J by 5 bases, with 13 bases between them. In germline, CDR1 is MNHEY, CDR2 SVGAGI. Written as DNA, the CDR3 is TGTGCCAGCAGTTACTCCGGTTGGCAGGATACTGAAGCTTTCTTT. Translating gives CASSYSGWQDTEAFF.

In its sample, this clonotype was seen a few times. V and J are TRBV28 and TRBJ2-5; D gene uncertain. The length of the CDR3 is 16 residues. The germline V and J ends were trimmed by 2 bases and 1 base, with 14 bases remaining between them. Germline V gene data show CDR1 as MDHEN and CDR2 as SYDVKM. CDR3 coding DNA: TGTGCCAGCAGTTTAGTCTCGCCCCGACCCCAAGAGACCCAGTACTTC. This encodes CASSLVSPRPQETQYF.

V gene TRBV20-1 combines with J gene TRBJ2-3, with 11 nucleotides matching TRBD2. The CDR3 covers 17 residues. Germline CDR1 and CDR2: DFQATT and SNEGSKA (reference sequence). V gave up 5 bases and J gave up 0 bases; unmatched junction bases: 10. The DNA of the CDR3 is TGCAGTGCTGAGCCGGGACTAGCGGAAATGAGCACAGATACGCAGTATTTT. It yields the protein CSAEPGLAEMSTDTQYF.

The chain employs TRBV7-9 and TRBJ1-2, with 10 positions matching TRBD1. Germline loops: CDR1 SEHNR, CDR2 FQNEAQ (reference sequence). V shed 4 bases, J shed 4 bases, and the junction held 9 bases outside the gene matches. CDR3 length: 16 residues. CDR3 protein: CASSSEGQGLIYGYTF. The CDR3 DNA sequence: TGTGCCAGCAGCTCAGAGGGACAGGGGTTGATCTATGGCTACACCTTC.

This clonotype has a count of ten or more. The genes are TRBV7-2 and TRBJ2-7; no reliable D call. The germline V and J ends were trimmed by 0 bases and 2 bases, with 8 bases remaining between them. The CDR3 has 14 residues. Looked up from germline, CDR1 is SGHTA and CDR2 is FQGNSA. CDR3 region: CASSLAGQTYEQYF. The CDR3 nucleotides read TGTGCCAGCAGCTTAGCTGGCCAAACCTACGAGCAGTACTTC. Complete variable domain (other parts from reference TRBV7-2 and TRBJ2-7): GAGVSQSPSNKVTEKGKDVELRCDPISGHTALYWYRQSLGQGLEFLIYFQGNSAPDKSGLPSDRFSAERTGGSVSTLTIQRTQQEDSAVYLCASSLAGQTYEQYFGPGTRLTVT.